A selection of T cell receptor beta chains follows, all from one sample in a study of beta chain features in type 1 diabetes. Using immunoSEQ multiplex PCR, the repertoire was profiled, and TCRdb retains in-frame clones only, with some absent. The sample includes more than 350,000 clones, approximately 10% of them seen just once. Sequencing input: naive CD4+ T cells from blood. The receptors stem from a woman younger than 30 in good health. Each CDR3 is given with its conserved first and last residue. The order of the fields is J gene, clone size, D gene, V gene, CDR3 protein, CDR3 DNA. The D gene is left open where the match is weak. Rows may omit the clone size; those that give it use once, few, many or a size class.

TRBJ1-2,NA,TRBD1,TRBV7-9,CASSLAGTGVGYTF,TGTGCCAGCAGCCTCGCCGGGACAGGGGTTGGCTACACCTTC
TRBJ1-5,few,TRBD1,TRBV2,CASSARTGARSNQPQHF,TGTGCCAGCAGTGCGCGGACAGGGGCGCGTAGCAATCAGCCCCAGCATTTT
TRBJ2-3,few,NA,TRBV7-2,CASSLKVRTDTQYF,TGTGCCAGCAGCCTCAAGGTCCGCACAGATACGCAGTATTTT
TRBJ2-3,few,TRBD2,TRBV4-3,CASSQDAWTSGALDTQYF,TGCGCCAGCAGCCAAGATGCTTGGACTAGCGGGGCCCTGGATACGCAGTATTTT
TRBJ1-1,NA,NA,TRBV2,CASRVRGAGYTEAFF,TGTGCCAGCAGGGTCAGGGGAGCGGGATACACTGAAGCTTTCTTT
TRBJ2-2,NA,TRBD2,TRBV5-6,CASSSLAGGNTGELFF,TGTGCCAGCAGCTCCTTAGCGGGAGGGAACACCGGGGAGCTGTTTTTT
TRBJ2-2,NA,NA,TRBV6-6,CASSPPGQNTGELFF,TGTGCCAGCAGCCCACCGGGACAGAACACCGGGGAGCTGTTTTTT
TRBJ2-5,NA,TRBD2,TRBV27,CASSLAGGLETQYF,TGTGCCAGCAGTTTGGCGGGGGGGCTGGAGACCCAGTACTTC
TRBJ2-6,few,NA,TRBV7-8,CASSLTVSGANVLTF,TGTGCCAGCAGCTTAACGGTATCTGGGGCCAACGTCCTGACTTTC
TRBJ2-1,NA,TRBD2,TRBV15,CATSRDPTGGNEQFF,TGTGCCACCAGCAGAGACCCGACGGGAGGAAATGAGCAGTTCTTC
TRBJ1-2,NA,NA,TRBV30,CAWSAIFGYTF,TGTGCCTGGAGTGCGATCTTTGGCTACACCTTC
TRBJ2-1,NA,NA,TRBV7-9,CASSLGVARFNEQFF,TGTGCCAGCAGCTTAGGAGTAGCGAGATTCAATGAGCAGTTCTTC
TRBJ2-6,NA,NA,TRBV7-6,CASSTVNSGANVLTF,TGTGCCAGCAGCACCGTCAACTCTGGGGCCAACGTCCTGACTTTC
TRBJ1-2,few,NA,TRBV14,CASSQGGVGFNYGYTF,TGTGCCAGCAGCCAAGGGGGTGTAGGATTCAACTATGGCTACACCTTC
TRBJ2-7,few,NA,TRBV27,CASSLRAFYEQYF,TGTGCCAGCAGTTTAAGGGCCTTTTACGAGCAGTACTTC
TRBJ2-1,NA,NA,TRBV9,CASSSPGALVDNEQFF,TGTGCCAGCAGCTCTCCAGGGGCCTTGGTGGACAATGAGCAGTTCTTC
TRBJ1-2,few,NA,TRBV7-2,CASSPETNYGYTF,TGTGCCAGCAGCCCGGAAACTAACTATGGCTACACCTTC
TRBJ1-5,NA,TRBD1,TRBV5-1,CASSPGQGGNQPQHF,TGCGCCAGCAGCCCGGGACAGGGGGGCAATCAGCCCCAGCATTTT
TRBJ1-2,NA,NA,TRBV7-9,CASSFGERIYGYTF,TGTGCCAGCAGCTTTGGGGAAAGGATCTATGGCTACACCTTC
TRBJ1-1,many,NA,TRBV29-1,CSVDGENTEAFF,TGCAGCGTTGACGGAGAGAACACTGAAGCTTTCTTT
TRBJ2-1,few,TRBD2,TRBV7-2,CASSLRTSGGSSYNEQFF,TGTGCCAGCAGCCTAAGGACTAGCGGGGGAAGTTCCTACAATGAGCAGTTCTTC
TRBJ2-1,NA,NA,TRBV30,CAWDRTGSSYNEQFF,TGTGCCTGGGACCGAACAGGGAGCTCCTACAATGAGCAGTTCTTC
TRBJ2-2,NA,NA,TRBV7-9,CASKKFGEVSTGELFF,TGTGCCAGCAAGAAATTTGGGGAGGTCTCCACCGGGGAGCTGTTTTTT
TRBJ2-1,NA,NA,TRBV12-5,CASVTDGISEQFF,TGTGCTAGTGTAACGGACGGTATTTCTGAGCAGTTCTTC
TRBJ1-4,few,NA,TRBV4-3,CASSQDPRSGRLNEKLFF,TGCGCCAGCAGCCAAGATCCTAGATCGGGACGGCTTAATGAAAAACTGTTTTTT
TRBJ1-2,NA,NA,TRBV25-1,CASSGVYGYTF,TGTGCCAGCAGTGGGGTATATGGCTACACCTTC
TRBJ2-1,NA,NA,TRBV7-9,CASRIGSGYNEQFF,TGTGCCAGCAGAATAGGGTCAGGCTACAATGAGCAGTTCTTC
TRBJ2-4,few,TRBD2,TRBV7-9,CASSWGLAGIGAKNIQYF,TGTGCCAGCAGCTGGGGACTAGCGGGGATTGGGGCCAAAAACATTCAGTACTTC
TRBJ1-2,few,NA,TRBV7-2,CASSLDSHGYTF,TGTGCCAGCAGCTTAGATTCCCATGGCTACACCTTC
TRBJ1-3,few,TRBD1,TRBV7-9,CASSLGTDSF,TGTGCCAGCAGCCTAGGGACAGACAGTTTT
TRBJ2-5,few,TRBD1,TRBV30,CAWRGGTGQETQYF,TGTGCCTGGAGGGGAGGGACAGGGCAAGAGACCCAGTACTTC
TRBJ1-2,NA,NA,TRBV16,CASSQIDTQYSGYTF,TGTGCCAGCAGCCAAATCGATACACAATATTCGGGCTACACCTTC
TRBJ1-5,NA,NA,TRBV4-3,CASSQSGPLNQPQHF,TGCGCCAGCAGCCAGTCAGGGCCCCTGAATCAGCCCCAGCATTTT
TRBJ2-5,NA,NA,TRBV10-3,CATRRALGETQYF,TGTGCCACCCGGCGGGCCCTAGGGGAGACCCAGTACTTC
TRBJ2-1,NA,TRBD2,TRBV5-1,CASSSLSGRTYNEQFF,TGCGCCAGCAGCTCACTTAGCGGGAGGACCTACAATGAGCAGTTCTTC
TRBJ1-1,NA,NA,TRBV7-9,CASRERTGNTEAFF,TGTGCCAGCAGAGAAAGGACGGGGAACACTGAAGCTTTCTTT
TRBJ2-1,NA,TRBD2,TRBV9,CASSGRDYHYNEQFF,TGTGCCAGCAGCGGGCGGGACTACCACTACAATGAGCAGTTCTTC
TRBJ1-2,few,NA,TRBV18,CASSPQGNGYTF,TGTGCCAGCTCACCACAGGGGAATGGCTACACCTTC
TRBJ2-1,NA,NA,TRBV7-3,CASSLGHPGYNEQFF,TGTGCCAGCAGCTTGGGGCACCCTGGGTACAATGAGCAGTTCTTC
TRBJ2-3,few,NA,TRBV7-9,CASSPPGWDTQYF,TGTGCCAGCAGCCCGCCTGGGTGGGATACGCAGTATTTT
TRBJ2-1,few,TRBD2,TRBV13,CASFLGLAGGHEQFF,TGTGCCAGCTTTCTTGGACTAGCGGGAGGGCATGAGCAGTTCTTC
TRBJ2-2,few,NA,TRBV9,CASSVVTGNTGELFF,TGTGCCAGCAGCGTAGTGACCGGGAACACCGGGGAGCTGTTTTTT
TRBJ2-3,NA,TRBD1,TRBV7-3,CASSLRQGNTDTQYF,TGTGCCAGCAGCTTACGACAGGGAAACACAGATACGCAGTATTTT
TRBJ2-3,NA,NA,TRBV7-9,CASSFTERTDTQYF,TGTGCCAGCAGCTTTACGGAACGCACAGATACGCAGTATTTT
TRBJ2-5,NA,NA,TRBV28,CASSLPGGQRQETQYF,TGTGCCAGCAGTTTACCCGGCGGACAGCGTCAAGAGACCCAGTACTTC